The 21 T cell receptor beta chains given below trace back to one sample, sequenced in a study of identical twins. Each CDR3 protein gets one entry after TCRdb re-called the 5' RACE reads with MiXCR. The sample lists 400,000 to 600,000 distinct CDR3 sequences, approximately 20% occurring once. The same sample was also studied in work on yellow fever vaccine responses in identical twins.

Source material: CD4+ T cells sorted from blood. These TCRs come from a woman between 18 and 29 years old in good health.

There are a few counts of this clonotype. The V gene is TRBV7-3, the J gene TRBJ2-1; no clear D. V lost 0 bases and J lost 5, with 5 bases in between. Germline values: CDR1 SGHTA, CDR2 FQGTGA. This CDR3 has 13 residues. The CDR3 nucleotides read TGTGCCAGCAGCTTAACGCTGGACAATGAGCAGTTCTTC. This translates into CASSLTLDNEQFF.

The CDR3 region has the DNA TGCAGTGCTAAGGGGGTAGCAACTAATGAAAAACTGTTTTTT. Encoded protein: CSAKGVATNEKLFF. The chain uses TRBV20-1 and TRBJ1-4; TRBD1 is a possible D gene (6 bases). Trimming removed 4 bases at V and 0 bases at J, with 9 bases between. Germline V gene lookup returns CDR1 DFQATT and CDR2 SNEGSKA (reference sequence). CDR3 size: 14 residues.

There are a few counts of this clonotype. The V gene is TRBV10-3, the J gene TRBJ2-3, with D tentatively TRBD2 (7 bases). CDR3 length equals 14 residues. The V end lost 11 bases, the J end lost 0 bases, and 15 bases lay between the germline ends. Germline CDR1 ENHRY, CDR2 SYGVKD. CDR3 residues: CAAVGGGSTDTQYF. In DNA, the CDR3 is TGTGCCGCCGTAGGGGGGGGGAGCACAGATACGCAGTATTTT.

The J gene is TRBJ2-3, the V gene TRBV6-2 or TRBV6-3, with 9 bases identical to TRBD1. V shed 6 bases, J shed 2 bases, and the junction held 6 bases outside the gene matches. In germline, CDR1 is MNHEY, CDR2 SVGEGT. This CDR3 is built from 15 residues. CDR3 coding DNA: TGTGCCAGCAGACCCGGGACAGGGTCCACAGATACGCAGTATTTT. It yields the protein CASRPGTGSTDTQYF.

This clonotype was detected a few times. This rearrangement joins TRBV3-1 to TRBJ2-1; D is unclear. The ends were cut back, 6 bases at V and 5 bases at J, with 5 bases in the middle. The CDR3 contains 11 residues. Germline CDR1 and CDR2: LGHDT and YNNKEL (reference sequence). The CDR3 DNA is TGTGCCAGCAGGCATAACAATGAGCAGTTCTTC. Its translation: CASRHNNEQFF.

This clonotype occurred a few times. This chain joins TRBV28 and TRBJ2-7, with a possible D match to TRBD2 (5 bases). Germline-derived CDR1 and CDR2 are MDHEN and SYDVKM. V dropped 3 bases and J dropped 7 bases, with 16 bases sitting between them. The CDR3 extends over 14 amino acids. In nucleotides, the CDR3 is TGTGCCAGCAGTTTCCAAGCGGTAGAGAGGGAGCAGTACTTC. It is translated as CASSFQAVEREQYF.

The J gene is TRBJ1-6, the V gene TRBV12-3 or TRBV12-4; D ambiguous. This CDR3 comprises 14 residues. V lost 3 bases to trimming and J lost 8 bases, with 11 bases between them. CDR3 nucleotide sequence: TGTGCCAGCAGTTTCCGGAGTGGAGATTCACCCCTCCACTTT. Translated: CASSFRSGDSPLHF.

This clonotype occurred a few times. The chain carries TRBV6-5 and TRBJ2-1, with D uncertain. Trimming removed 4 bases at V and 8 bases at J, with 18 bases between. This CDR3 is 15 amino acids long. CDR1 is MNHEY and CDR2 is SVGAGI in the germline V gene. The CDR3 sequence is CASSLGLGGRDEQFF. The CDR3 DNA reads as TGTGCCAGCAGTTTGGGTCTAGGTGGACGGGATGAGCAGTTCTTC.

V usage is TRBV12-3 or TRBV12-4 and J usage is TRBJ2-5, with a weak D call TRBD2 (6 bases). The CDR3 consists of 15 residues. Trimming took off 2 bases at V and 5 bases at J, with 15 bases between the two ends. CDR3: CASSLQLGGGETQYF. In DNA, the CDR3 is TGTGCCAGCAGTTTACAATTGGGCGGAGGGGAGACCCAGTACTTC.

This clonotype was counted a few times. The chain is built from TRBV7-2 and TRBJ1-5; D perhaps matches TRBD1 (6 bases). The length of the CDR3 is 15 residues. The V and J ends lost 7 bases and 3 bases respectively, with 16 bases between them. CDR1 is SGHTA, CDR2 FQGNSA, per germline. This CDR3 is CASILRGGSNQPQHF. CDR3 nucleotide sequence: TGTGCCAGCATCCTAAGAGGGGGGTCCAATCAGCCCCAGCATTTT.

This clonotype was seen a few times. V usage is TRBV6-5 and J usage is TRBJ1-5, with D hard to call. The CDR3 has 12 residues. Germline CDR1 reads MNHEY; CDR2 reads SVGAGI. The V gene lost 5 bases and the J gene lost 7 bases, with 9 bases spanning the gap. CDR3 in amino acids: CASSHGRQPQHF. CDR3 in DNA: TGTGCCAGCAGTCATGGTCGACAGCCCCAGCATTTT.

The chain recombines TRBV20-1 with TRBJ1-6; 7 positions agree with TRBD1. Germline CDR1 DFQATT, CDR2 SNEGSKA (reference sequence). The CDR3 has 15 residues. J lost 9 bases, V lost 0 bases, and 8 bases had no gene match. The CDR3 sequence: CSARELTGWSSPLHF. For the CDR3, the DNA is TGCAGTGCTAGAGAACTGACAGGGTGGAGTTCACCCCTCCACTTT.

The sample holds a few counts of this clonotype. The V and J genes are TRBV19 and TRBJ1-1, with unresolved D. V shed 3 bases and J shed 1 base, with 6 bases lying between them. The germline V gene encodes CDR1 LNHDA and CDR2 SQIVND (reference sequence). The CDR3 runs to 13 residues. The CDR3 protein is CASSIFRNTEAFF. The CDR3, as DNA: TGTGCCAGTAGTATCTTTCGGAACACTGAAGCTTTCTTT. Full variable domain (missing parts from reference TRBV19 and TRBJ1-1): DGGITQSPKYLFRKEGQNVTLSCEQNLNHDAMYWYRQDPGQGLRLIYYSQIVNDFQKGDIAEGYSVSREKKESFPLTVTSAQKNPTAFYLCASSIFRNTEAFFGQGTRLTVV.

This clonotype was detected a few times. The V call is TRBV3-1, the J call TRBJ2-1; D not certain. The germline V gene encodes CDR1 LGHDT and CDR2 YNNKEL (reference sequence). The V end lost 0 bases, the J end lost 11 bases, and 8 bases lay between the germline ends. CDR3 length: 12 amino acids. The CDR3 loop is CASSQDRKQQFF. CDR3 sequence (DNA): TGTGCCAGCAGCCAAGATCGGAAGCAGCAGTTCTTC.

V usage is TRBV24-1 and J usage is TRBJ2-2; 12 nucleotides align to TRBD1. The trim removed 3 bases at V and 3 bases at J, leaving 16 bases unmatched. CDR1 and CDR2 (germline): KGHDR, SFDVKD. CDR3 length equals 21 residues. CDR3 DNA sequence: TGTGCCACCAGTGATCGCGGATGGGACAGGGGGCGTGAGGTAGACACCGGGGAGCTGTTTTTT. It yields the protein CATSDRGWDRGREVDTGELFF.

The rearrangement joins TRBV20-1 to TRBJ2-1; 12 bases map to TRBD2. This CDR3 is 14 amino acids long. The germline CDR1 and CDR2 sequences are DFQATT and SNEGSKA (reference sequence). Trimming cost V 7 bases and J 9 bases; bases outside gene matches: 10. The CDR3 loop reads CSVPSGRAGGEQFF. In DNA form, the CDR3 reads TGCAGTGTTCCTAGCGGGAGGGCCGGGGGTGAGCAGTTCTTC.

This chain links TRBV29-1 with TRBJ1-5; D is undetermined. The CDR3 contains 13 residues. Germline loops: CDR1 SQVTM, CDR2 ANQGSEA. Between the trimmed V and J ends, which lost 5 bases and 4 bases, there was a span of 12 bases. The CDR3 DNA reads TGCAGCGTTCGTCCGGAGGGAAATCAGCCCCAGCATTTT. Protein product: CSVRPEGNQPQHF. Looking up the rest from reference TRBV29-1 and TRBJ1-5 gives the full variable domain: SAVISQKPSRDICQRGTSLTIQCQVDSQVTMMFWYRQQPGQSLTLIATANQGSEATYESGFVIDKFPISRPNLTFSTLTVSNMSPEDSSIYLCSVRPEGNQPQHFGDGTRLSIL.

This chain links TRBV20-1 with TRBJ2-7, with a possible D match to TRBD2 (7 bases). Germline lookup yields CDR1 DFQATT and CDR2 SNEGSKA (reference sequence). The CDR3 is 14 residues long. Trimming took off 1 base at V and 7 bases at J, with 17 bases between the two ends. Here the CDR3 reads CSARVGGPSKEQYV. For the CDR3, the DNA is TGCAGTGCTAGAGTGGGGGGGCCATCAAAAGAGCAGTACGTC.

V and J are TRBV7-2 and TRBJ2-3, with 9 positions matching TRBD2. This CDR3 is built from 19 residues. J gave up 0 bases and V 0 bases, and 10 bases lay outside the gene matches. Per the germline V gene, CDR1 is SGHTA and CDR2 is FQGNSA. Here the CDR3 reads CASSLAPSYSGRSTDTQYF. The CDR3 DNA follows: TGTGCCAGCAGCTTAGCCCCGTCCTATAGCGGGAGAAGCACAGATACGCAGTATTTT.

This clonotype has just a few counts. The chain combines TRBV20-1 with TRBJ1-5; 8 bases fit TRBD1. V dropped 0 bases and J dropped 5; count of bases not matched to a gene: 3. In germline, CDR1 is DFQATT, CDR2 SNEGSKA (reference sequence). This CDR3 is built from 14 residues. The CDR3 region has the DNA TGCAGTGCTAGAGACAGGGGGCTTGATCAGCCCCAGCATTTT. It codes for CSARDRGLDQPQHF.

In DNA, the CDR3 is TGTGCCAGCAGCATCAGGTATAGCAGCGGGACAACTCAGTACAATGAGCAGTTCTTC. Protein: CASSIRYSSGTTQYNEQFF. The chain joins TRBV27 to TRBJ2-1; D perhaps matches TRBD2 (7 bases). V was trimmed by 6 bases and J by 4 bases, leaving 28 bases between them. CDR3 length: 19 residues. CDR1 and CDR2 from the germline V gene are MNHEY and SMNVEV (reference sequence).